Included here is one T cell receptor beta chain sequence, with context. In the original workflow: Estimation of nucleated cell counts was performed using reference gene primer amplification. The table came from immunoSEQ multiplex PCR; TCRdb's copy has only in-frame clones and leaves some out. Clone size and the V and J calls come from that table; the DNA yielded D and trimming. The sample contains about 120,000 clones, 86% of which appear only once. This sample was included in a study of blood T cell repertoires in COVID-19. Study-wide background: Sites across the United States, Italy and Spain contributed samples from acute and convalescent COVID-19. The cDNA or gDNA used as material had been derived from T cells, B-cell-depleted T cells, or PBMCs.

Germline CDR1 reads KGHSH; CDR2 reads LQKENI. V was clipped by 5 bases and J by 2 bases; unmatched bases: 0. The CDR3 covers 14 residues. Sequencing was done on a sample of peripheral blood. This chain joins TRBV18 and TRBJ2-2, with TRBD2 identical over 9 bases. The receptor was derived from a man in his 70s who had recovered from COVID-19. DNA for the CDR3: TGTGCCAGCTCAGGGACTAGCAACACCGGGGAGCTGTTTTTT. This gives the protein CASSGTSNTGELFF. Using reference TRBV18 and TRBJ2-2 for the parts outside the CDR3, the full variable domain is NAGVMQNPRHLVRRRGQEARLRCSPMKGHSHVYWYRQLPEEGLKFMVYLQKENIIDESGMPKERFSAEFPKEGPSILRIQQVVRGDSAAYFCASSGTSNTGELFFGEGSRLTVL.